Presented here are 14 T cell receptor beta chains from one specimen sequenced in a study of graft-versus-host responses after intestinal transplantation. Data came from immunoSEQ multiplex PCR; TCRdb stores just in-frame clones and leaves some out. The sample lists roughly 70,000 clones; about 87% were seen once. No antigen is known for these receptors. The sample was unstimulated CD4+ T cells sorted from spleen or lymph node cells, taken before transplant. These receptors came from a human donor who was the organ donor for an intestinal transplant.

DNA of the CDR3: TGTGCTAGTGGGAAGGCAGGGGGCGCCGGGGATGAGCAGTTCTTC. It codes for CASGKAGGAGDEQFF. This chain uses TRBV12-5 with TRBJ2-1; 8 nucleotides agree with TRBD1. The germline gives CDR1 LGHNT, CDR2 FRNRAP. With V trimmed by 6 bases and J by 8 bases, 12 bases remained unmatched. The CDR3 loop spans 15 amino acids.

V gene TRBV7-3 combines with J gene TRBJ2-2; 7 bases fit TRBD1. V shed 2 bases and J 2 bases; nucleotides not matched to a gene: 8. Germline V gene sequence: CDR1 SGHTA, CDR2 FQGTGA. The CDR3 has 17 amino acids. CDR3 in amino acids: CASSLASGTANTGELFF. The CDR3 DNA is TGTGCCAGCAGCTTAGCCTCCGGGACAGCTAACACCGGGGAGCTGTTTTTT.

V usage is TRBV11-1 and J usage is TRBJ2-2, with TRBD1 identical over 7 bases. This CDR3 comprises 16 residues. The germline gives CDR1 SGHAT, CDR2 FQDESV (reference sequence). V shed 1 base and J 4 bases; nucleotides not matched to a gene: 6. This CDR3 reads CASSLEGGSGTGELFF. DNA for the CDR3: TGTGCCAGCAGCTTAGAAGGGGGCAGCGGCACCGGGGAGCTGTTTTTT.

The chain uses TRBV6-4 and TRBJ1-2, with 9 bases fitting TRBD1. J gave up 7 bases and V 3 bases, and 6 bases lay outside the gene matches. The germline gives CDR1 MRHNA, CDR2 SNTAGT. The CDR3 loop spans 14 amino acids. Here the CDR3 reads CASSEQQGASGYTF. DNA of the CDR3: TGTGCCAGCAGTGAGCAACAGGGGGCGAGTGGCTACACCTTC.

In DNA form, the CDR3 reads TGTGCCAGCAGCACCCAGGTATCAGAGACCCAGTACTTC. Translating gives CASSTQVSETQYF. V and J are TRBV28 and TRBJ2-5; D call uncertain. Germline V gives CDR1 MDHEN, CDR2 SYDVKM. The CDR3 is made up of 13 amino acids. V was trimmed by 6 bases and J by 4 bases, leaving 12 bases between them.

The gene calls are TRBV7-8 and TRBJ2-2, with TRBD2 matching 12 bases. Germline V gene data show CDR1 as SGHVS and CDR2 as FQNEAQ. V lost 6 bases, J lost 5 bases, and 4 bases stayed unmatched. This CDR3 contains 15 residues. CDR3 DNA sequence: TGTGCCAGCAGTCTAGCGGGGGGGCGTACCGGGGAGCTGTTTTTT. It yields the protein CASSLAGGRTGELFF.

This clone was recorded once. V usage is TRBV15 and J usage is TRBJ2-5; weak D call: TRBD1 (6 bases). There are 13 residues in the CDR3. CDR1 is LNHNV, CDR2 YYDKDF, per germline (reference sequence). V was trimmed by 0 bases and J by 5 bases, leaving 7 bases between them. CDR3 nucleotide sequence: TGTGCCACCAGCAGAGATAGGGGGGAGACCCAGTACTTC. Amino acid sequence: CATSRDRGETQYF. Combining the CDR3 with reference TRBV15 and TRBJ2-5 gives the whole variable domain DAMVIQNPRYQVTQFGKPVTLSCSQTLNHNVMYWYQQKSSQAPKLLFHYYDKDFNNEADTPDNFQSRRPNTSFCFLDIRSPGLGDTAMYLCATSRDRGETQYFGPGTRLLVL.

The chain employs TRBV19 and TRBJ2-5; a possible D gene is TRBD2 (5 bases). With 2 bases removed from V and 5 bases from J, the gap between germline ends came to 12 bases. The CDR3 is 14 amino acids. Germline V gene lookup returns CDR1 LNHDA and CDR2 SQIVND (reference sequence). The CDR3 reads CASSIFPGMETQYF. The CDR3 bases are TGTGCCAGTAGTATATTCCCGGGAATGGAGACCCAGTACTTC. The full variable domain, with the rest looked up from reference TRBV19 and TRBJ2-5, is DGGITQSPKYLFRKEGQNVTLSCEQNLNHDAMYWYRQDPGQGLRLIYYSQIVNDFQKGDIAEGYSVSREKKESFPLTVTSAQKNPTAFYLCASSIFPGMETQYFGPGTRLLVL.

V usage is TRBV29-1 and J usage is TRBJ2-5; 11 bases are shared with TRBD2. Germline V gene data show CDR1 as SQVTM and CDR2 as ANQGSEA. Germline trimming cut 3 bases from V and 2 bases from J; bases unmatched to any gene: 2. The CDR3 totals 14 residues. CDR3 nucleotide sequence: TGCAGCGTTGACGGGACTAGCGGACAAGAGACCCAGTACTTC. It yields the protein CSVDGTSGQETQYF.

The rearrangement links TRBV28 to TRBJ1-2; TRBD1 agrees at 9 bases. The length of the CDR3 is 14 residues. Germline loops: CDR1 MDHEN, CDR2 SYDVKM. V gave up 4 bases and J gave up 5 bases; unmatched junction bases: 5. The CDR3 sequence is CASSSTDRGYGYTF. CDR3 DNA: TGTGCCAGCAGTTCAACGGACAGGGGTTATGGCTACACCTTC.

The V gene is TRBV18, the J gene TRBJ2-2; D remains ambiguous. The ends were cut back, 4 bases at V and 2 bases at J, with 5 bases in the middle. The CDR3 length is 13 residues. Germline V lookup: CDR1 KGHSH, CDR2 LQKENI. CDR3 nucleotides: TGTGCCAGCTCACTACTTAACACCGGGGAGCTGTTTTTT. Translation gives CASSLLNTGELFF.

CDR3 sequence: CASSLEQGNTGELFF. The CDR3 DNA reads as TGCGCCAGCAGCTTGGAACAGGGGAACACCGGGGAGCTGTTTTTT. The J gene is TRBJ2-2, the V gene TRBV5-1, with D possibly TRBD1 on 6 matching bases. Germline values: CDR1 SGHRS, CDR2 YFSETQ. V lost 0 bases and J 1 base, leaving 7 bases between the germline ends. The CDR3 sequence is 15 residues long.

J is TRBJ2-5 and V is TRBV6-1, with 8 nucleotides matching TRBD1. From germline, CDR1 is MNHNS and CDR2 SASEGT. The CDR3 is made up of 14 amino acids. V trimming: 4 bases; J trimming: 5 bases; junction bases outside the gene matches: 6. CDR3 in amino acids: CASSGRGLWETQYF. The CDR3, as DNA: TGTGCCAGCAGTGGCAGGGGGCTGTGGGAGACCCAGTACTTC.

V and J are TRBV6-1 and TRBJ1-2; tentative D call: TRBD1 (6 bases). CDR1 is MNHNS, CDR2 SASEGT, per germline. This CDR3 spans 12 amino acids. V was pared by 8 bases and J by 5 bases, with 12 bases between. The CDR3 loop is CASGRTVYGYTF. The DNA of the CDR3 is TGTGCCAGCGGCCGGACAGTTTATGGCTACACCTTC.